One and the same sample provided the 17 T cell receptor beta chains below, sequenced in a study of T-cell reconstitution after alpha-beta-depleted transplantation in children. It was with unique molecular identifiers that the TCRbeta library was prepared. TCRdb itself ran the PCR reads through MiXCR, one entry per CDR3 protein. The repertoire holds about a million distinct CDR3 sequences, with less than 30% as singletons. The sample in question was PBMCs, mostly from graft donor cells, obtained 360 days after TCRalphabeta/CD19-depleted stem cell transplant. Source of these receptors: a boy under two years old who had a stem cell transplant for SCID, so the T cells may come from the graft donor.

The J gene is TRBJ2-5, the V gene TRBV27; 7 bases align to TRBD1. This CDR3 is 14 amino acids long. Germline V gene sequence: CDR1 MNHEY, CDR2 SMNVEV (reference sequence). With V trimmed by 6 bases and J by 4 bases, 8 bases remained unmatched. The CDR3 DNA reads TGTGCCAGCAGCCCCGACAGGGCGCGAGAGACCCAGTACTTC. It translates to CASSPDRARETQYF.

The V and J genes are TRBV24-1 and TRBJ2-3, with 7 bases matching TRBD2. Trimming cost V 4 bases and J 2 bases; bases outside gene matches: 14. The CDR3 loop spans 18 amino acids. Germline CDR1 and CDR2: KGHDR and SFDVKD. In DNA form, the CDR3 reads TGTGCCACCAGTGACCCCCCAGGCAGCGGGGACCCCACAGATACGCAGTATTTT. This sequence encodes CATSDPPGSGDPTDTQYF.

This chain links TRBV2 with TRBJ2-2; 9 bases are shared with TRBD1. The V gene's germline CDR1 is SNHLY and CDR2 FYNNEI. The CDR3 totals 15 residues. The junction had 8 bases not matched to a gene; V was cut back by 10 bases and J by 2 bases. Written as DNA, the CDR3 is TGTGCCACCTTCCGGGACAGGGCAAACACCGGGGAGCTGTTTTTT. Encoded protein: CATFRDRANTGELFF.

In this sample, this clonotype turned up a few times. CDR3 in DNA: TGTGCCAGCAGCAAAGGCCAAGGGAGGAATTCTGGCTACACCTTC. Its protein product is CASSKGQGRNSGYTF. The rearrangement joins TRBV21-1 to TRBJ1-2. TRBV21-1 is a documented pseudogene. CDR3 length: 15 residues.

The chain is built from TRBV20-1 and TRBJ1-5; D might be TRBD1 (5 bases). The CDR3 runs to 15 residues. V was clipped by 6 bases and J by 2 bases, with 17 bases between them. Per germline, CDR1 DFQATT and CDR2 SNEGSKA (reference sequence). DNA of the CDR3: TGCAGTGCCCGCCAGGGCGGGGTTGGCAATCAGCCCCAGCATTTT. Its protein product is CSARQGGVGNQPQHF.

This rearrangement joins TRBV25-1 to TRBJ1-1; the match to TRBD1 covers 8 bases. This CDR3 spans 16 amino acids. The V gene's germline CDR1 is MGHDK and CDR2 SYGVNS. J was trimmed by 2 bases and V by 3 bases; bases with no gene match: 8. CDR3 residues: CASSDQGARYNTEAFF. CDR3 bases: TGTGCCAGCAGTGACCAGGGGGCGCGATATAACACTGAAGCTTTCTTT.

This clonotype appeared a few times. The chain has TRBV5-1 and TRBJ2-5; 7 bases are a match to TRBD2. Per the germline V gene, CDR1 is SGHRS and CDR2 is YFSETQ. The CDR3 consists of 13 residues. The V and J ends lost 4 bases and 2 bases, in that order; junction bases with no gene match: 2. DNA for the CDR3: TGCGCCAGCAGCGGGGGGGAGCAAGAGACCCAGTACTTC. Protein product: CASSGGEQETQYF.

The gene calls are TRBV20-1 and TRBJ1-2; D is uncertain. Trimming shortened V by 0 bases and J by 8 bases, and 13 bases separated the two germline ends. CDR1 and CDR2 (germline): DFQATT, SNEGSKA (reference sequence). The CDR3 has 13 amino acids. CDR3 sequence: CSARDRRMDGYTF. In DNA, the CDR3 is TGCAGTGCTAGAGATCGGCGTATGGACGGCTACACCTTC.

The chain combines TRBV9 with TRBJ2-1; D could derive from TRBD1 or TRBD2 (6 bases each). The V gene lost 5 bases and the J gene lost 8 bases, with 20 bases spanning the gap. The CDR3 covers 15 residues. In germline, CDR1 is SGDLS, CDR2 YYNGEE. The CDR3 reads CASSDTGIRRDEQFF. The CDR3 nucleotides are TGTGCCAGCAGTGATACAGGGATTCGGAGGGATGAGCAGTTCTTC.

This clonotype was seen more than once but under ten times. The CDR3 region is CASILGPGQGAKKTQYF. CDR3 in DNA: TGTGCCAGCATCCTAGGTCCGGGACAGGGGGCGAAGAAGACCCAGTACTTC. The gene calls are TRBV6-1 and TRBJ2-5; 12 positions match TRBD1. Germline V gene sequence: CDR1 MNHNS, CDR2 SASEGT. CDR3 length: 17 residues. Trimming removed 7 bases from V and 6 bases from J; junction bases left unmatched: 15.

This chain's CDR3 is CASSMRLRGSLTDTQYF. In DNA form, the CDR3 reads TGTGCCAGTAGTATGAGGCTCAGGGGCTCCCTCACAGATACGCAGTATTTT. V gene TRBV19 combines with J gene TRBJ2-3, with D perhaps TRBD1 (6 bases). V dropped 3 bases and J dropped 2 bases, with 18 bases sitting between them. Germline V CDR1 and CDR2: LNHDA, SQIVND (reference sequence). The CDR3 loop spans 17 amino acids.

The V gene is TRBV25-1, the J gene TRBJ2-1; either TRBD1 or TRBD2 may fit D (5 bases each). This CDR3 is built from 15 residues. Per germline, CDR1 MGHDK and CDR2 SYGVNS. Deletions cut 3 bases from V and 8 bases from J, with 17 bases between. CDR3 amino acids: CASSDAGTPRDEQFF. The CDR3, as DNA: TGTGCCAGCAGTGATGCCGGGACCCCAAGAGATGAGCAGTTCTTC.

This clonotype came up a few times. The chain carries TRBV5-1 and TRBJ2-3; D not certain. V was shortened by 0 bases and J by 4 bases, with 6 bases between the two germline ends. This CDR3 spans 13 amino acids. Germline CDR1 SGHRS, CDR2 YFSETQ. The CDR3 sequence: CASSLGWADTQYF. The CDR3 nucleotides are TGCGCCAGCAGCTTGGGGTGGGCAGATACGCAGTATTTT.

The chain links TRBV7-9 to TRBJ1-1; 9 bases line up with TRBD1. The CDR3 consists of 13 residues. The germline V gene encodes CDR1 SEHNR and CDR2 FQNEAQ (reference sequence). V shed 1 base, J shed 9 bases, and the junction held 3 bases outside the gene matches. The CDR3 loop reads CASSLGYRGQAFF. Written as DNA, the CDR3 is TGTGCCAGCAGCTTAGGCTACAGGGGGCAAGCTTTCTTT.

The chain joins TRBV7-3 to TRBJ1-4; D remains ambiguous. V was trimmed by 1 base and J by 7 bases, leaving 19 bases between them. This CDR3 has 17 amino acids. CDR1 and CDR2 (germline): SGHTA, FQGTGA. The CDR3 DNA follows: TGTGCCAGCAGCTTAAAAAGGATGGCCTATCCAGCTGAAAAACTGTTTTTT. Residues: CASSLKRMAYPAEKLFF.

The chain couples TRBV12-3 or TRBV12-4 to TRBJ2-3, with a tentative D call TRBD2 (5 bases). CDR3 size: 15 residues. V dropped 0 bases and J dropped 4 bases, with 11 bases sitting between them. CDR3 amino acids: CASSLAPASPDTQYF. CDR3 in DNA: TGTGCCAGCAGTTTAGCGCCGGCTAGCCCAGATACGCAGTATTTT.

Details on this clonotype: A read error is possible here, since a much larger clone lies one base away. This chain connects TRBV14 to TRBJ2-7; TRBD1 matches 8 bases. The CDR3 contains 13 residues. The ends lost 4 bases at V and 5 bases at J; junction bases unmatched: 4. Germline CDR1 reads SGHDN; CDR2 reads FVKESK. CDR3 in amino acids: CASSRGRGHEQYF. The CDR3, as DNA: TGTGCCAGCAGCCGGGGCAGGGGGCACGAGCAGTACTTC.